Listed below are T cell receptor beta chains from one sample, sequenced in a study of cytomegalovirus exposure and HLA in healthy donors. The method was immunoSEQ multiplex PCR; TCRdb's version includes in-frame clones alone and lacks a portion of them. The sample lists around 150,000 clones, approximately 80% occurring once. Sequenced sample: PBMCs. The source is a man aged 25 to 45 in good health and CMV-seronegative. Each CDR3 is given without its conserved first and last residue. Rows may omit the clone size; those that give it use once, few, many or a size class.

v_gene: TRBV2
abundance: -
CDR3aa: ASRGLTSGGETQY

v_gene: TRBV4-1
abundance: few
CDR3aa: ASSQRSGESNQPQH

v_gene: TRBV4-3
abundance: once
CDR3aa: ASSQDLARSPNEQF

v_gene: TRBV28
abundance: -
CDR3aa: ASRGPLGGQY

v_gene: TRBV7-9
abundance: -
CDR3aa: ASSRGTDTQY

v_gene: TRBV9
abundance: -
CDR3aa: ASSVASGVAYEQY

v_gene: TRBV18
abundance: -
CDR3aa: ASSPTLSNQPQH

v_gene: TRBV19
abundance: -
CDR3aa: ASSMIGGSLHNEQF

v_gene: TRBV27
abundance: -
CDR3aa: ASSRDRVGADTQY

v_gene: TRBV7-2
abundance: -
CDR3aa: ASSLKRHDYGYT

v_gene: TRBV5-6
abundance: -
CDR3aa: ASSTFGQEETQY

v_gene: TRBV6-5
abundance: -
CDR3aa: ASSYARTGYGYT

v_gene: TRBV6-1
abundance: -
CDR3aa: ASSETSTAYEQY

v_gene: TRBV2
abundance: -
CDR3aa: ARQGLSGANVLT

v_gene: TRBV28
abundance: -
CDR3aa: ASSKPGQGRTEAF

v_gene: TRBV18
abundance: -
CDR3aa: ASSPLSTVTYEQY

v_gene: TRBV25-1
abundance: once
CDR3aa: ASSHQRERSYNEQF

v_gene: TRBV5-6
abundance: -
CDR3aa: ASSLIAGGGDEQY

v_gene: TRBV10-3
abundance: few
CDR3aa: AISESLGNTEAF

v_gene: TRBV7-2
abundance: once
CDR3aa: ASSYFRGEQF

v_gene: TRBV15
abundance: -
CDR3aa: ATSAQGYGYT

v_gene: TRBV30
abundance: -
CDR3aa: AWSVKGYRVETQY

v_gene: TRBV6-6
abundance: -
CDR3aa: ASSYSAGVAF

v_gene: TRBV6-1
abundance: -
CDR3aa: ASKSYTAGGPEAF

v_gene: TRBV28
abundance: -
CDR3aa: ASSSRTAHGGELF

v_gene: TRBV7-9
abundance: -
CDR3aa: SSSLNHLYGYT

v_gene: TRBV2
abundance: -
CDR3aa: ASNLDRVSYEQY

v_gene: TRBV28
abundance: -
CDR3aa: ASRGAAGGQDTQY

v_gene: TRBV6-5
abundance: -
CDR3aa: ASMKAGGETQY

v_gene: TRBV9
abundance: -
CDR3aa: ASSVEQSTSGRNTDTQY

v_gene: TRBV27
abundance: -
CDR3aa: ASSFTGQDTEAF

v_gene: TRBV7-8
abundance: -
CDR3aa: ASSLAIQTGEQY

v_gene: TRBV18
abundance: -
CDR3aa: ASSLLPPVTIGTDTQY

v_gene: TRBV14
abundance: -
CDR3aa: ASSHELAGEFTHSTDTQY

v_gene: TRBV9
abundance: -
CDR3aa: ASSVTRLAEGDEQF

v_gene: TRBV6-1
abundance: -
CDR3aa: ASSEALGLLGYEQY

v_gene: TRBV19
abundance: -
CDR3aa: ASSKQGSTEAF

v_gene: TRBV4-3
abundance: few
CDR3aa: ASSQDRGIAASQF

v_gene: TRBV11-2
abundance: once
CDR3aa: ASSLNRLVGETQY

v_gene: TRBV5-4
abundance: -
CDR3aa: ASSLGGGQSLWGTQY

v_gene: TRBV5-1
abundance: -
CDR3aa: ASSRWTEDEKLF

v_gene: TRBV5-4
abundance: once
CDR3aa: ASSFGGLETQY

v_gene: TRBV7-7
abundance: -
CDR3aa: ASSLANSDEQY

v_gene: TRBV19
abundance: -
CDR3aa: ASAPGRGEKLF

v_gene: TRBV15
abundance: -
CDR3aa: ATSQGVGAYGYT

v_gene: TRBV4-3
abundance: -
CDR3aa: ASSQALREEAF

v_gene: TRBV10-3
abundance: -
CDR3aa: AISGAGGPLYEQY

v_gene: TRBV19
abundance: -
CDR3aa: ASSPGQGGTQY

v_gene: TRBV5-1
abundance: -
CDR3aa: ASSLTGGETQY